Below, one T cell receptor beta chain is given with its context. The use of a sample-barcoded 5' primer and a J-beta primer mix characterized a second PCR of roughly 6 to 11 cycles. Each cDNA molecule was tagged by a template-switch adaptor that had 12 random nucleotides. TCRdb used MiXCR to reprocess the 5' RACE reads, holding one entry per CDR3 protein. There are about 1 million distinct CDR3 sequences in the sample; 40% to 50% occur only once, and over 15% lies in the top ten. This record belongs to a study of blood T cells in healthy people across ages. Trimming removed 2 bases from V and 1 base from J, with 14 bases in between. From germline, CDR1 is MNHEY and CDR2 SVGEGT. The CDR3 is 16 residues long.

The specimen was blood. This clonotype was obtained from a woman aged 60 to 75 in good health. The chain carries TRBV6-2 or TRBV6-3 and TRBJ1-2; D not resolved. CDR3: CASSYLRDRSNYGYTF. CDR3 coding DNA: TGTGCCAGCAGTTACCTCCGGGATAGGAGTAACTATGGCTACACCTTC.